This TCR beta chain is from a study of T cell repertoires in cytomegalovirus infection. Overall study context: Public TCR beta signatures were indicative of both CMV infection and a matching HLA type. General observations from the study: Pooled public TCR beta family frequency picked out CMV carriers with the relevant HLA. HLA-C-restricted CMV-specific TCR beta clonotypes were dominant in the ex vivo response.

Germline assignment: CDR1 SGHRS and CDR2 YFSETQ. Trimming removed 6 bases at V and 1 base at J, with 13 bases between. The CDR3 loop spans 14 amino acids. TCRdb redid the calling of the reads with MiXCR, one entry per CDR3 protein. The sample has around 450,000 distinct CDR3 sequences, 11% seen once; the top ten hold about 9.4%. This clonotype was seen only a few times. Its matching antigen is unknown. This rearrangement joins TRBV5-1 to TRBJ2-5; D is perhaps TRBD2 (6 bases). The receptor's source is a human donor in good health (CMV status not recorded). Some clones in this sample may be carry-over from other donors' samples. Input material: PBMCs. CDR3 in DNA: TGCGCCAGCATATCCGGGAGCGGCCAAGAGACCCAGTACTTC. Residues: CASISGSGQETQYF.